The sequence of this TCR beta chain was determined in a study of blood T cell repertoires in COVID-19. Study background: From T cells, B-cell-depleted T cells, or PBMCs came the material, which was cDNA or gDNA.

Source study methods: Estimation of nucleated cell counts was performed using reference gene primer amplification. Data came from immunoSEQ multiplex PCR; TCRdb stores just in-frame clones and leaves some out. V and J calls and clone size are as listed in that table; D and trimming were resolved from the DNA. The sample has approximately 110,000 clones; 82% are singletons. There are 16 residues in the CDR3. Trimming removed 5 bases from V and 8 bases from J, with 24 bases in between. CDR1 is LNHNV, CDR2 YYDKDF, per germline (reference sequence). The TCR was taken from a man between 65 and 80 years old with acute or convalescent COVID-19. This chain connects TRBV15 to TRBJ1-2; maybe TRBD1 (5 bases). The source material was peripheral blood. The CDR3 DNA reads TGTGCCACCAGCCCGGGGGATATGATTGGGTTCGGCGGCTACACCTTC. This codes for CATSPGDMIGFGGYTF. Complete variable domain (other parts from reference TRBV15 and TRBJ1-2): DAMVIQNPRYQVTQFGKPVTLSCSQTLNHNVMYWYQQKSSQAPKLLFHYYDKDFNNEADTPDNFQSRRPNTSFCFLDIRSPGLGDTAMYLCATSPGDMIGFGGYTFGSGTRLTVV.